This T cell receptor (beta chain) was recovered during a study of T cells in Graves' hyperthyroidism and ophthalmopathy. The investigators amplified TCR beta CDR3 regions from RNA transcripts. The TCR CDR3 was amplified in a first-round RT-PCR using the HTBI primer set. A single record per CDR3 protein comes from TCRdb applying MiXCR to the multiplex PCR reads. This table has around 350,000 distinct CDR3 sequences, 15% appearing once. In its sample, this clonotype was seen a few times. Material: blood. This receptor was taken from a woman in her fifties or sixties with Graves' ophthalmopathy.

The CDR3 coding sequence is TGTGCCAGCAGTTACAGGGAGACCAATCAGCCCCAGCATTTT. Amino acid sequence: CASSYRETNQPQHF. This chain uses TRBV6-5 with TRBJ1-5; D remains ambiguous. The V and J ends lost 2 bases and 3 bases respectively, with 8 bases between them. Germline V gives CDR1 MNHEY, CDR2 SVGAGI. The CDR3 is 14 residues long.